This T cell receptor beta chain derives from a study of human T cells and chemical hapten exposure (dated by TCRdb to the early 2020s). A note on the overall study: For sensitization, 2% DPC in acetone was applied to a roughly 2 cm by roughly 2 cm area of upper inner arm skin. In alopecia patients, the study followed how the peripheral blood TCR repertoire changed in vivo over primary and secondary sensitization to diphenylcyclopropenone (DPC), a hapten. Patients additionally received weekly therapeutic DPC doses to the scalp throughout the roughly 24-week study period. Patch tests used Finn chambers with 0.01% DPC on the upper back, scored after 6 days by International Contact Dermatitis Research Group standards. About 30 alopecia patients provided blood for TCR sequencing at one to four time points (pre-sensitization, 2, 6 and 24 weeks). Patient blood was sampled pre-sensitization (week 0) and at 2, 6 and about 24 weeks after DPC sensitization. Libraries were pooled for sequencing, and per-sample TCR yields varied mainly because of small differences in library volumes within the pool. Alopecia areata with under or over 50% scalp involvement, alopecia totalis and alopecia universalis were represented in the patient cohort, which was mostly female. Findings and caveats that apply to the study as a whole: No change with DPC sensitization was found in the number of TCRs above 1 in 1000 frequency, and no evidence of global repertoire structure alterations was found. Repeated subsampling changed both the strength of the expansion versus patch-test correlation and the threshold at which that correlation became significant. Compared with pre-sensitization or healthy control sets, expanded TCRs formed significantly more large CDR3 similarity clusters, which is consistent with antigen-driven responses. The number of PT1 expanded TCRs positively correlated with patch test score, significant at thresholds 8, 16 and 32 but not 4. Because every patient had alopecia, a presumed autoimmune disease, the patients' immune response might differ from that of healthy individuals.

In the paper's terms, the time point label means: pre-sensitization, week 0. According to the study, the label for this sample's treatment or condition signals: therapeutic diphenylcyclopropenone sensitization with weekly scalp DPC. Blood at each patch-test visit was drawn before the patch test was applied. Eligible patients were aged 18 to 70, diagnosed with alopecia, deemed suitable for DPC therapy, and excluded if pregnant. Total RNA was extracted from unfractionated whole blood collected in Tempus Blood RNA tubes. The germline V gene supplies CDR1 SGHTA and CDR2 FQGNSA. V drops 1 base and J drops 5 bases, leaving 7 bases in between. The cysteine opens and the phenylalanine closes a CDR3 of 13 amino acids. Of all the DNA, just the CDR3 is kept, 39 bases in frame from base 1. With regard to this clonotype: Its antigen target is currently unknown. No quality values exist for individual bases; no much larger clone is one base distant.

Library preparation employed RACE. TCRdb names NextSeq 500 as the instrument used. During library preparation, unique molecular identifiers were attached to individual cDNA molecules so that TCRs could be counted in a quantitative, reproducible way. Each blood RNA sample was used to sequence both TCR alpha and TCR beta chains. Per the authors' processing: Samples had a median of about 96,000 TCRs, with a range from roughly 23,224 to 750,000. V, J and CDR3 annotation of the TCR reads was performed with the Decombinator software suite. To make PS versus PT1 abundance plots, every sample was subsampled to the same number of TCRs (28,000). TCRs were defined as expanded if absent before sensitization and observed at least eight times at the 2-week time point. The public sequencing data were trimmed at Q25 with fastp and processed into clonotypes with MiXCR by TCRdb, which kept only in-frame beta chains. Every distinct CDR3 protein forms one entry, paired with its most common genes and DNA. These V and J calls are TCRdb output, not the study's own analysis. The sample profile shows fewer than 140,000 distinct CDR3 sequences; more than 10% of them were found once. Roughly 1.6% of the sample rests with the top ten.

The receptor chain draws on TRBV7-2 and TRBJ2-3, with TRBD2 perhaps the D gene, on 5 matching bases. The specimen was whole blood, collected in connection with sensitization to the hapten diphenylcyclopropenone (DPC). The sequence was obtained from a woman aged 50 to 65 with alopecia areata. Some clones in this sample may be carry-over from other donors' samples. The DNA is as follows: TGTGCCAGCAGCTTAGGGGAGAGAGATACGCAGTATTTT. The resulting protein is CASSLGERDTQYF.